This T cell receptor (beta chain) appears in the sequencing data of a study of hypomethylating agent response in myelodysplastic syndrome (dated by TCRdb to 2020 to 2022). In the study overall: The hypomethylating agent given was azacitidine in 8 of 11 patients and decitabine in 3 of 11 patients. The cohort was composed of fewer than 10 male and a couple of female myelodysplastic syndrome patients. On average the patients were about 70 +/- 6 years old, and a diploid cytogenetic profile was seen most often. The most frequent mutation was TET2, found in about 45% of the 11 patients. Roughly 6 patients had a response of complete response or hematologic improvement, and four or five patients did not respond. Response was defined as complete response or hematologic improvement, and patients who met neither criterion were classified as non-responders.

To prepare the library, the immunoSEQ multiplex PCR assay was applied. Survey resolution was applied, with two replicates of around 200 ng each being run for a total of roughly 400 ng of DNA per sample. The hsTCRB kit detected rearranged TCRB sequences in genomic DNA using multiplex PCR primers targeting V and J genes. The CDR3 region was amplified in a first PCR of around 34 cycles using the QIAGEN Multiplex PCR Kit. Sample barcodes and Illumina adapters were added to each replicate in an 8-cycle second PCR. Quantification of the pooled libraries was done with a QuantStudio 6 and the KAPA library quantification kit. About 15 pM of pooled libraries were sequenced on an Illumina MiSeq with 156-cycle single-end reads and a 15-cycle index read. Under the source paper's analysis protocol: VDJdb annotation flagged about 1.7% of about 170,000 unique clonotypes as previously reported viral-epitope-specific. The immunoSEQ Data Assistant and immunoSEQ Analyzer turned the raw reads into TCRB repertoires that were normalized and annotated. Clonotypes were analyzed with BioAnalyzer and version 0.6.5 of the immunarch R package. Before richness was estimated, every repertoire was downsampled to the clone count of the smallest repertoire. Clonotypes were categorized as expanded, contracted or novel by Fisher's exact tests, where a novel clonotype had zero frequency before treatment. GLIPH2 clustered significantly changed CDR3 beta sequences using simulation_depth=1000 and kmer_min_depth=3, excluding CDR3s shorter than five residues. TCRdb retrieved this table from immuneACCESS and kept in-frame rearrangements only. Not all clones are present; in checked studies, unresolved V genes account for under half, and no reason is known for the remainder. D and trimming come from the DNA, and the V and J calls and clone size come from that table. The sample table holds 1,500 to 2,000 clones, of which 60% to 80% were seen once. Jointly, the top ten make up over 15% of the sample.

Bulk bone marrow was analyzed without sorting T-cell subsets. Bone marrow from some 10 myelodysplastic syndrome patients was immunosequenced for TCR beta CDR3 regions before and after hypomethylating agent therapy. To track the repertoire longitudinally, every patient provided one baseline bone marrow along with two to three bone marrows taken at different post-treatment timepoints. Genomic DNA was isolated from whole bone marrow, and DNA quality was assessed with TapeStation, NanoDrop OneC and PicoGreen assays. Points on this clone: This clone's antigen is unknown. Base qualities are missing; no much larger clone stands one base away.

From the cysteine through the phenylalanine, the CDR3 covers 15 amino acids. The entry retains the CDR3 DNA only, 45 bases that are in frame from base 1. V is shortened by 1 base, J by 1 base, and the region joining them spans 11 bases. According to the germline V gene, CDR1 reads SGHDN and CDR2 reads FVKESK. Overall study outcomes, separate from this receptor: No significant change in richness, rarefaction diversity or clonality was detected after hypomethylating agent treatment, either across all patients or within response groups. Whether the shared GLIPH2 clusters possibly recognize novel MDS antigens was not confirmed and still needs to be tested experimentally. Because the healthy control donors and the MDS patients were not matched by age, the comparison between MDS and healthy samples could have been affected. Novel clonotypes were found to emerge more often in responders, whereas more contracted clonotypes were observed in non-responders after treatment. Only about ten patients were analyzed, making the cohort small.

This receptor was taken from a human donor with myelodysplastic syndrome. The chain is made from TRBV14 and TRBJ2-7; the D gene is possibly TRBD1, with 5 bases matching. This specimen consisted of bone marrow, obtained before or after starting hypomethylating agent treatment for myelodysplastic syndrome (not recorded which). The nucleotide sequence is TGTGCCAGCAGCCAAGGACAGATGAGATCCTACGAGCAGTACTTC. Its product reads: CASSQGQMRSYEQYF. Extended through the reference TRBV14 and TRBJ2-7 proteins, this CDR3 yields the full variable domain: EAGVTQFPSHSVIEKGQTVTLRCDPISGHDNLYWYRRVMGKEIKFLLHFVKESKQDESGMPNNRFLAERTGGTYSTLKVQPAELEDSGVYFCASSQGQMRSYEQYFGPGTRLTVT.